This TCR beta chain was captured in a study of blood T cell repertoires in COVID-19. About the study: There were acute and convalescent COVID-19 samples, and they came from the United States, Italy and Spain. T cells, B-cell-depleted T cells, or PBMCs supplied cDNA or gDNA.

The repertoire was sequenced with immunoSEQ multiplex PCR; TCRdb's copy has only in-frame clones and lacks some. In the table there are about 250,000 clones, around four fifths of which are singletons. V lost 0 bases and J 4 bases, leaving 13 bases between the germline ends. This CDR3 comprises 15 residues. Germline CDR1 reads LGHNA; CDR2 reads YSLEER. The clonotype originates from a woman in her 70s with acute or convalescent COVID-19. V is TRBV4-3 and J is TRBJ2-7; no reliable D call. The sequenced sample consisted of peripheral blood. The CDR3 bases are TGCGCCAGCAGCCAAGATTCTATTCTCCCGTACGAGCAGTACTTC. Translating gives CASSQDSILPYEQYF.